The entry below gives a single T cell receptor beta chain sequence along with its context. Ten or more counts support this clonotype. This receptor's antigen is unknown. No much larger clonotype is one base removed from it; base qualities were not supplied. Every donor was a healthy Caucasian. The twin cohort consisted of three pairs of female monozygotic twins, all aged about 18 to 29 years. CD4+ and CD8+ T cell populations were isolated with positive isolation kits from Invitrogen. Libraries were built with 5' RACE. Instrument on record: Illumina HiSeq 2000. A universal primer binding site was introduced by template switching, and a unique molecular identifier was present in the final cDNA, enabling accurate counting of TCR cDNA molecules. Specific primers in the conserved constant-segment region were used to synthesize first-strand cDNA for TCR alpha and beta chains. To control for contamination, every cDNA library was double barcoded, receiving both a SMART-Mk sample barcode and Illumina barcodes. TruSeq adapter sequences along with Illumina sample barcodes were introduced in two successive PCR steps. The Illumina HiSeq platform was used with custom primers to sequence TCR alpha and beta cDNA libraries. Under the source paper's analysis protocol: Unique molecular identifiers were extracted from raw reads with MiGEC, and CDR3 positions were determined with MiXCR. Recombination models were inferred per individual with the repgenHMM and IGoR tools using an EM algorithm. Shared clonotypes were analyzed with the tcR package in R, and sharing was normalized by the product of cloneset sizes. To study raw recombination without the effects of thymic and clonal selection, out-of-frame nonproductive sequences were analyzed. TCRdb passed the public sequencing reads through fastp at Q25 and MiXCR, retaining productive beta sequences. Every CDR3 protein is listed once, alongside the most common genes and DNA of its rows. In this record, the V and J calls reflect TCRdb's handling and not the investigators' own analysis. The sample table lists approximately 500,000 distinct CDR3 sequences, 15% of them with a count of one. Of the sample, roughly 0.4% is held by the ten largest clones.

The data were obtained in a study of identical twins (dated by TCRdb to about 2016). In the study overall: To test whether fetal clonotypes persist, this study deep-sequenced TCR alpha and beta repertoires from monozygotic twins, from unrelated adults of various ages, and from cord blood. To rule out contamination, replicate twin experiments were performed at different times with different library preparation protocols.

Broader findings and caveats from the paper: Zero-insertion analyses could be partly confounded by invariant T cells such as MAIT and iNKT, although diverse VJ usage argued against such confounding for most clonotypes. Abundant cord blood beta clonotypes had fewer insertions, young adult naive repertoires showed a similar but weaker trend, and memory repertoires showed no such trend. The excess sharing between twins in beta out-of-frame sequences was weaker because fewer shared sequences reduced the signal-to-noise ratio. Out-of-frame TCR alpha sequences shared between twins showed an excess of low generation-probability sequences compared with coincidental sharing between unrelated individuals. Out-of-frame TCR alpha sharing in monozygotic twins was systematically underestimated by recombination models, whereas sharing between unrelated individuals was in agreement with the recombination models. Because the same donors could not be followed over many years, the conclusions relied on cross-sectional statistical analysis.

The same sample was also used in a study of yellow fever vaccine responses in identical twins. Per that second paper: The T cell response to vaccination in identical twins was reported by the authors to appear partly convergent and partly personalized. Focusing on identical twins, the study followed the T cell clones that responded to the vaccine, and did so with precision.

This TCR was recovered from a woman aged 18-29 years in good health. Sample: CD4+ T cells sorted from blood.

The nucleotide sequence is TGTGCCATCAGTGAGTCGCGGGGTTCCTACAATGAGCAGTTCTTC. Translated, this gives CAISESRGSYNEQFF. The V gene is TRBV10-3 and the J gene is TRBJ2-1; a tentative D call is TRBD2 (6 bases match). V is clipped by 0 bases and J by 1 base, and the sequence between their germline boundaries is 7 bases long. For CDR1 and CDR2, the germline V gene lists ENHRY and SYGVKD. The cysteine opens and the phenylalanine closes a CDR3 of 15 amino acids. Just the 45-base CDR3 DNA is kept, in frame starting at base 1.